A single sample is the source of the 27 T cell receptor beta chains below, sequenced in a study of blood T cell repertoires in COVID-19. TCRdb's copy holds only in-frame clones and misses some; the assay was immunoSEQ multiplex PCR. The sample includes about 170,000 clones, about nine tenths seen only once; the top ten take 9.5% to 12%. Material: peripheral blood. Every receptor here comes from a woman aged 55 to 70 with COVID-19, enrolled during active disease.

The rearrangement uses TRBV3-1 (or the pseudogene TRBV3-2) and TRBJ1-2; D may be TRBD1 (5 bases). Between the trimmed V and J ends, which lost 4 bases and 4 bases, there was a span of 19 bases. CDR1 and CDR2 (germline): LGHDT, YNNKEL (reference sequence). The CDR3 has 16 residues. In DNA, the CDR3 is TGTGCCAGCAGCCGCTTGGCAGGGCGAACCCCCTATGGCTACACCTTC. Residues: CASSRLAGRTPYGYTF.

The rearrangement links TRBV5-4 to TRBJ1-1, with unresolved D. With 4 bases removed from V and 4 bases from J, the gap between germline ends came to 17 bases. This CDR3 has 15 amino acids. Per the germline V gene, CDR1 is SGHNT and CDR2 is YYREEE (reference sequence). Here the CDR3 DNA reads TGTGCCAGCAGCCCGGAGGCGGGAAGGATCACTGAAGCTTTCTTT. Residues: CASSPEAGRITEAFF.

This chain uses TRBV20-1 with TRBJ1-2; unclear D gene. CDR3 size: 11 residues. V shed 6 bases and J shed 6 bases, with 11 bases lying between them. The V gene's germline CDR1 is DFQATT and CDR2 SNEGSKA (reference sequence). DNA of the CDR3: TGCAGTGCCCCCCGGGGAGATGGCTACACCTTC. Translating gives CSAPRGDGYTF.

The V and J genes are TRBV19 and TRBJ1-5; no firm D call. Germline CDR1 is LNHDA and CDR2 is SQIVND (reference sequence). This CDR3 is built from 13 residues. V was shortened by 3 bases and J by 6 bases, with 9 bases between the two germline ends. CDR3 nucleotides: TGTGCCAGTAGTATTGCGGAGGGTCAGCCCCAGCATTTT. Residues: CASSIAEGQPQHF.

The table lists this clone with a few counts. The chain has TRBV10-3 and TRBJ2-7; TRBD1 aligns across 8 bases. Losses at the gene ends were 10 bases for V and 4 bases for J; bases not matched to a gene: 6. CDR1 ENHRY and CDR2 SYGVKD come from the germline V gene. The CDR3 runs 12 residues. The CDR3 nucleotides read TGTGCCACCTCGACAGGGGTGTACGAGCAGTACTTC. Protein sequence: CATSTGVYEQYF.

Notes on this clone: This CDR3 is also generated by other DNA sequences in the sample. This chain joins TRBV5-1 and TRBJ2-1, with D possibly TRBD2 on 6 matching bases. The germline CDR1 and CDR2 sequences are SGHRS and YFSETQ. The CDR3 loop spans 14 amino acids. The V end lost 0 bases, the J end lost 6 bases, and 10 bases lay between the germline ends. The CDR3 region has the DNA TGCGCCAGCAGCTTGGATAGCGGCCGCAATGAGCAGTTCTTC. Its translation: CASSLDSGRNEQFF.

The rearrangement links TRBV29-1 to TRBJ2-2, with 8 bases identical to TRBD2. The CDR3 totals 15 residues. The V gene's germline CDR1 is SQVTM and CDR2 ANQGSEA. V lost 6 bases to trimming and J lost 0 bases; unmatched junction nucleotides: 6. The CDR3 coding sequence is TGCAGCGTGCCGATAGCGGGGACGAACACCGGGGAGCTGTTTTTT. It translates to CSVPIAGTNTGELFF.

The chain uses TRBV18 and TRBJ2-7; TRBD1 agrees at 9 bases. V was clipped by 5 bases and J by 5 bases; unmatched bases: 4. The CDR3 sequence is 13 residues long. CDR1 and CDR2 (germline): KGHSH, LQKENI. CDR3 DNA sequence: TGTGCCAGCTCAACTACAGGGGGCAACGAGCAGTACTTC. This encodes CASSTTGGNEQYF. Together with reference TRBV18 and TRBJ2-7, the CDR3 gives the full variable domain: NAGVMQNPRHLVRRRGQEARLRCSPMKGHSHVYWYRQLPEEGLKFMVYLQKENIIDESGMPKERFSAEFPKEGPSILRIQQVVRGDSAAYFCASSTTGGNEQYFGPGTRLTVT.

The genes are TRBV5-4 and TRBJ2-7; 7 bases are a match to TRBD1. Germline V gene lookup returns CDR1 SGHNT and CDR2 YYREEE (reference sequence). This CDR3 region has 15 residues. J gave up 3 bases and V 7 bases, and 13 bases lay outside the gene matches. The CDR3 region is CASSEAPGGNYEQYF. CDR3 nucleotides: TGTGCCAGCTCTGAGGCCCCAGGGGGAAACTACGAGCAGTACTTC.

The chain links TRBV10-1 to TRBJ2-1; a possible D gene is TRBD2 (6 bases). This CDR3 contains 15 residues. Germline V lookup: CDR1 WNHNN, CDR2 SYGVQD (reference sequence). Trimming took 3 bases from V and 3 from J, leaving 12 bases between them. CDR3 region: CASSEASDHYNEQFF. CDR3 coding DNA: TGCGCCAGCAGTGAAGCTAGCGACCACTACAATGAGCAGTTCTTC.

This clone was detected only a few times. The chain recombines TRBV4-3 with TRBJ1-1; D may be TRBD1 (5 bases). Germline V gene sequence: CDR1 LGHNA, CDR2 YSLEER. This CDR3 has 15 amino acids. The V and J ends lost 0 bases and 0 bases respectively, with 8 bases between them. Here the CDR3 DNA reads TGCGCCAGCAGCCAAGATCAGGGCATGAACACTGAAGCTTTCTTT. Encoded protein: CASSQDQGMNTEAFF.

This clone was seen just once. The chain has TRBV7-3 and TRBJ2-1; D might be TRBD1 (6 bases). The CDR3 extends over 12 amino acids. Germline V lookup: CDR1 SGHTA, CDR2 FQGTGA. Trimming removed 5 bases at V and 9 bases at J, with 11 bases between. In nucleotides, the CDR3 is TGTGCCAGCAGCCACGGCAGGGGTGAGCAGTTCTTC. This codes for CASSHGRGEQFF. Filled out from reference TRBV7-3 and TRBJ2-1, the complete variable domain reads GAGVSQTPSNKVTEKGKYVELRCDPISGHTALYWYRQSLGQGPEFLIYFQGTGAADDSGLPNDRFFAVRPEGSVSTLKIQRTERGDSAVYLCASSHGRGEQFFGPGTRLTVL.

This sequence joins TRBV27 and TRBJ2-1, with 14 bases that match TRBD2. This CDR3 comprises 14 residues. Germline V gene sequence: CDR1 MNHEY, CDR2 SMNVEV (reference sequence). The trim removed 5 bases at V and 12 bases at J, leaving 6 bases unmatched. CDR3 amino acids: CASSKGLAGVMQFF. The CDR3 DNA reads TGTGCCAGCAGTAAGGGACTAGCGGGAGTCATGCAGTTCTTC.

This clone is labeled medium-sized. The chain uses TRBV19 and TRBJ2-1, with TRBD2 matching over 12 bases. V shed 9 bases and J 7 bases; nucleotides not matched to a gene: 13. Germline CDR1 and CDR2: LNHDA and SQIVND (reference sequence). This CDR3 has 16 residues. CDR3 sequence: CARNGLAGTSGNEQFF. The DNA for the CDR3 is TGTGCCAGGAACGGACTAGCGGGAACCTCGGGGAATGAGCAGTTCTTC.

The V gene is TRBV7-2, the J gene TRBJ2-7; unclear D gene. CDR1 and CDR2 from the germline V gene are SGHTA and FQGNSA. This CDR3 contains 15 residues. Trimming left V 1 base short and J 2 bases short, with 12 bases between. The CDR3 reads CASSLVADITYEQYF. Written as DNA, the CDR3 is TGTGCCAGCAGCTTAGTGGCAGACATAACCTACGAGCAGTACTTC.

The rearrangement uses TRBV5-6 and TRBJ2-3; tentatively, D is TRBD2 (6 bases). V shed 4 bases and J shed 3 bases, with 18 bases lying between them. There are 16 residues in the CDR3. CDR1 and CDR2 (germline): SGHDT, YYEEEE. The CDR3 DNA reads as TGTGCCAGCAGCACGTTCTGGGGGAGGCAGACAGATACGCAGTATTTT. Translation gives CASSTFWGRQTDTQYF.

The V gene is TRBV30, the J gene TRBJ1-3; 8 bases map to TRBD1. The germline CDR1 and CDR2 sequences are GTSNPN and SVGIG (reference sequence). J was trimmed by 0 bases and V by 5 bases; bases with no gene match: 6. The CDR3 length is 15 residues. CDR3: CAWDPDRGSGNTIYF. DNA for the CDR3: TGTGCCTGGGACCCTGACAGGGGCTCTGGAAACACCATATATTTT. Using reference TRBV30 and TRBJ1-3 for the parts outside the CDR3, the full variable domain is SQTIHQWPATLVQPVGSPLSLECTVEGTSNPNLYWYRQAAGRGLQLLFYSVGIGQISSEVPQNLSASRPQDRQFILSSKKLLLSDSGFYLCAWDPDRGSGNTIYFGEGSWLTVV.

The chain links TRBV19 to TRBJ1-1; possible D gene TRBD1, 5 bases. CDR1 LNHDA and CDR2 SQIVND come from the germline V gene (reference sequence). The CDR3 is made up of 15 amino acids. V was pared by 6 bases and J by 3 bases, with 17 bases between. The CDR3 here is CASSPVRGWDTEAFF. In DNA, the CDR3 is TGTGCCAGTAGCCCTGTTAGGGGTTGGGACACTGAAGCTTTCTTT.

In this sample, this clone turned up once. CDR3 sequence reads: CASSPPQGLDQPQHF. The CDR3 DNA reads TGTGCCAGCAGCCCGCCACAGGGTTTAGATCAGCCCCAGCATTTT. The V call is TRBV7-9, the J call TRBJ1-5, with D perhaps matching TRBD1 (6 bases). The CDR3 runs to 15 residues. With 5 bases removed from V and 5 bases from J, the gap between germline ends came to 16 bases. Germline assignment: CDR1 SEHNR and CDR2 FQNEAQ (reference sequence). The whole variable domain, filled in from reference TRBV7-9 and TRBJ1-5, reads DTGVSQNPRHKITKRGQNVTFRCDPISEHNRLYWYRQTLGQGPEFLTYFQNEAQLEKSRLLSDRFSAERPKGSFSTLEIQRTEQGDSAMYLCASSPPQGLDQPQHFGDGTRLSIL.

This clone has at least ten counts. The V and J genes are TRBV5-1 and TRBJ2-7; D might be TRBD2 (6 bases). The CDR3 length is 16 residues. The germline V gene has CDR1 SGHRS and CDR2 YFSETQ. Trimming removed 2 bases at V and 0 bases at J, with 15 bases between. The CDR3 nucleotides are TGCGCCAGCAGCTTTATCTTGGGAGGAACCTCCTACGAGCAGTACTTC. It specifies CASSFILGGTSYEQYF. Full variable domain (missing parts from reference TRBV5-1 and TRBJ2-7): KAGVTQTPRYLIKTRGQQVTLSCSPISGHRSVSWYQQTPGQGLQFLFEYFSETQRNKGNFPGRFSGRQFSNSRSEMNVSTLELGDSALYLCASSFILGGTSYEQYFGPGTRLTVT.

V gene TRBV5-1 combines with J gene TRBJ2-1, with 7 bases lining up with TRBD1. In germline, CDR1 is SGHRS, CDR2 YFSETQ. This CDR3 is 16 amino acids long. V shed 4 bases, J shed 2 bases, and the junction held 9 bases outside the gene matches. The chain's CDR3 is CASSGGWGTAYNEQFF. The CDR3 bases are TGCGCCAGCAGCGGGGGTTGGGGGACAGCCTACAATGAGCAGTTCTTC.

This chain links TRBV28 with TRBJ1-5; maybe TRBD1 (5 bases). This CDR3 is 11 amino acids long. CDR1 is MDHEN, CDR2 SYDVKM, per germline. V was clipped by 5 bases and J by 8 bases, with 7 bases between them. The CDR3 here is CASSIQEPQHF. In nucleotides, the CDR3 is TGTGCCAGCAGTATACAGGAGCCCCAGCATTTT.

The CDR3 protein is CASSERLAGGYNEQFF. The DNA of the CDR3 is TGTGCCAGTAGTGAGAGACTAGCGGGAGGCTACAATGAGCAGTTCTTC. V is TRBV19 and J is TRBJ2-1; the match to TRBD2 covers 13 bases. V dropped 5 bases and J dropped 3; count of bases not matched to a gene: 4. This CDR3 is built from 16 residues. CDR1 is LNHDA, CDR2 SQIVND, per germline (reference sequence).

On this clone: Compared with germline, one end of the junction differs, possibly owing to a read error. This rearrangement joins TRBV7-7 to TRBJ1-5, with D possibly matching TRBD1 (5 bases). The CDR3 consists of 13 residues. Germline assignment: CDR1 SSHAT and CDR2 FNYEAQ (reference sequence). The CDR3 sequence: CASSVDTNQPQHF. CDR3 bases: TGTGCTAGCAGCGTGGACACCAATCAGCCCCAGCATTTT.

This chain links TRBV10-3 with TRBJ1-2; no clear D. The germline gives CDR1 ENHRY, CDR2 SYGVKD. V was trimmed by 6 bases and J by 8 bases, leaving 10 bases between them. The CDR3 spans 11 residues. CDR3 in DNA: TGTGCCATCAGGGCCCCGTCCGGCTACACCTTC. Amino acid sequence: CAIRAPSGYTF.

The chain uses TRBV6-2 or TRBV6-3 and TRBJ2-1, with 9 bases aligning to TRBD2. The CDR3 runs to 15 residues. CDR1 is MNHEY and CDR2 is SVGEGT in the germline V gene. V lost 5 bases to trimming and J lost 4 bases; unmatched junction nucleotides: 6. The CDR3 DNA is TGTGCCAGCAGTGTAATAGCGGGAGCGTACAATGAGCAGTTCTTC. It codes for CASSVIAGAYNEQFF.

The chain uses TRBV15 and TRBJ2-7; a possible D gene is TRBD1 (5 bases). The CDR3 contains 14 residues. Germline assignment: CDR1 LNHNV and CDR2 YYDKDF (reference sequence). V gave up 1 base and J gave up 1 base, with 8 bases separating them. This CDR3 reads CATSRARVSYEQYF. CDR3 DNA sequence: TGTGCCACCAGCAGAGCCAGGGTGTCCTACGAGCAGTACTTC.